This T cell receptor beta chain came from a study of T cells expressing NK-cell markers (dated by TCRdb to between 2020 and 2021). As for the study more broadly: In sorted CD3+CD56+NKG2C+, CD3+CD56+NKG2C- and CD3+CD56-NKG2C+ T-cell subsets from about eight donors, TCR beta-chain repertoires were profiled. Of the eight sequenced donors, seven were found to be HCMV-seropositive and one was found to be HCMV-seronegative. The study sequenced eight donors, all healthy volunteers chosen at random: three men and five women. Illumina HiSeq 2000/2500, MiSeq or NextSeq was used to sequence libraries as 2 x 150 bp reads. Study-level results and caveats: In six donors, the dominant CD3+CD56+NKG2C+ clonotypes were among the top 10 CD8+ clonotypes and accounted for roughly 1.0-7.0% of CD8+ T cells. Whether the expanded NKG2C-expressing T cell clones were specific for HCMV antigens remained unclear. Those dominant clonotypes were again the most abundant among CD3+CD56-NKG2C+ cells in a few donors, at about 25-65%.

A word on this clonotype: It has no known antigen specificity.

HCMV serostatus was determined by detecting HCMV-specific IgG in serum with a commercial ELISA kit. Peripheral blood mononuclear cells were isolated from blood by Ficoll density gradient centrifugation. Instrument on record: Illumina HiSeq 2000. TCR beta cDNA libraries were made by 5'RACE template switching that added a universal primer site and unique molecular identifiers. Synthesis of cDNA was primed from the TCR beta constant segment and was followed by two consecutive PCR amplification steps. Processing in the source paper ran as follows. Reads were demultiplexed and grouped by UMI with MIGEC, and clonotypes were assembled and quantified with MiTCR. To exclude erroneous sequences, only TCR cDNA sequences supported by at least two reads were retained. The tcR package was used for downstream repertoire analysis, and clonotypes were matched between fractions using CDR3 nucleotide sequence together with V segment. Antigen specificity was annotated against VDJdb with VDJmatch, allowing one amino acid substitution in CDR3. TCRdb reprocessed the reads; each CDR3 protein sequence makes one entry, and DNA is unavailable. TCRdb's processing, not the authors' own work, is the source of the V and J calls. The table for this sample shows 300,000 to 450,000 distinct CDR3 sequences. The ten largest clones take up roughly 5.2% of the sample.

The receptor's source is a man aged 18 to 69 in good health. The sequenced sample consisted of blood T cells: a sorted CD56 or NKG2C T cell subset, CD4+ or CD8+ T cells, or bulk PBMC T cells (not recorded which).

The CDR3 amino acid sequence is: CSARKRGPRYNEQFF. This sequence uses TRBV20-1 and TRBJ2-1; TCRdb's D call, TRBD1, is unchecked because there is no DNA. The CDR3 covers 15 residues, taking in both the cysteine and the phenylalanine. No DNA is recorded. CDR1 DFQATT and CDR2 SNEGSKA were looked up in the germline V gene (reference sequence).